This entry lists 3 T cell receptor beta chains sequenced from one sample in a study of blood T cell repertoires in COVID-19. TCRdb's table, derived via immunoSEQ multiplex PCR, lists solely in-frame clones and lacks some. The sample holds around 120,000 clones, around 78% seen once. What was sequenced was peripheral blood. These receptors were collected from a man between 65 and 85 years old with acute or convalescent COVID-19.

V usage is TRBV7-9 and J usage is TRBJ2-4; D may be TRBD1 (6 bases). This CDR3 has 14 residues. Trimming left V 5 bases short and J 5 bases short, with 13 bases between. CDR1 and CDR2 (germline): SEHNR, FQNEAQ (reference sequence). CDR3 protein: CASSPGTSQNIQYF. CDR3 in DNA: TGTGCCAGCAGCCCCGGGACATCTCAAAACATTCAGTACTTC.

Only one count was recorded for this clone. The genes are TRBV6-5 and TRBJ1-1; D is perhaps TRBD1 (5 bases). This CDR3 region has 14 residues. Germline V gene lookup returns CDR1 MNHEY and CDR2 SVGAGI. V dropped 4 bases and J dropped 1 base, with 10 bases sitting between them. This chain's CDR3 is CASSFPGGNTEAFF. For the CDR3, the DNA is TGTGCCAGCAGTTTCCCGGGGGGGAACACTGAAGCTTTCTTT.

The chain uses TRBV4-3 and TRBJ2-7; 9 bases are shared with TRBD1. This CDR3 spans 16 amino acids. The germline V gene encodes CDR1 LGHNA and CDR2 YSLEER. J was trimmed by 6 bases and V by 3 bases; bases with no gene match: 12. CDR3 sequence reads: CASSQTAGTGTTEQYF. The CDR3 nucleotides are TGCGCCAGCAGCCAGACGGCCGGGACAGGGACAACCGAGCAGTACTTC.